This is a list of T cell receptor beta chains from one sample in a study of identical twins. TCRdb independently ran MiXCR on the 5' RACE reads; one entry per CDR3 protein. The profile shows some 710,000 distinct CDR3 sequences, 5.5% to 6.5% of them singletons. Sample: naive T cells sorted from blood. The source of these receptors is a man aged 18-30 years in good health. The CDR3 runs from the conserved cysteine through the conserved F or W. A D gene is named only where the DNA matches it firmly. Some rows have no size entry. The others give once, few or many, or a class for an expanded clone.

j_call clone_size d_call v_call cdr3_aa cdr3_nt
TRBJ1-2 many NA TRBV12-3/TRBV12-4 CASRAPTGRYTF TGTGCCAGCAGGGCTCCAACGGGGCGCTACACCTTC
TRBJ2-2 NA TRBD2 TRBV7-7 CASSLGGLAGGKTGELFF TGTGCCAGCAGCTTAGGAGGGTTAGCGGGAGGAAAAACCGGGGAGCTGTTTTTT
TRBJ2-7 many NA TRBV6-5 CASSYFRTRASYEQYF TGTGCCAGCAGTTACTTTAGAACCCGGGCCTCCTACGAGCAGTACTTC
TRBJ2-2 few TRBD2 TRBV12-3/TRBV12-4 CASSLLAGATGELFF TGTGCCAGCAGTTTGTTAGCGGGAGCCACCGGGGAGCTGTTTTTT
TRBJ2-2 NA TRBD1 TRBV5-1 CASSFSPTGGNTGELFF TGCGCCAGCAGCTTTTCCCCGACAGGGGGGAACACCGGGGAGCTGTTTTTT
TRBJ2-1 many TRBD2 TRBV7-7 CASSTTSAGNEQFF TGTGCCAGCAGTACAACTAGCGCTGGCAATGAGCAGTTCTTC
TRBJ2-7 many TRBD1 TRBV5-5 CASSADRDEEQYF TGTGCCAGCAGCGCAGACAGGGATGAGGAGCAGTACTTC
TRBJ1-1 few NA TRBV11-3 CASSLMWDTEAFF TGTGCCAGCAGCCTCATGTGGGACACTGAAGCTTTCTTT
TRBJ1-5 few NA TRBV27 CASSLSRLGLGNQPQHF TGTGCCAGCAGTCTTAGCCGTTTGGGACTTGGCAATCAGCCCCAGCATTTT
TRBJ2-3 NA TRBD2 TRBV5-4 CASSSGTSRSTDTQYF TGTGCCAGCAGCTCTGGGACTAGCAGAAGCACAGATACGCAGTATTTT
TRBJ1-1 many NA TRBV4-3 CASSQDFRGNTEAFF TGCGCCAGCAGCCAAGATTTCCGGGGAAACACTGAAGCTTTCTTT
TRBJ2-7 many NA TRBV27 CASSSLRVQSYEQYF TGTGCCAGCAGTTCCCTGAGGGTCCAGTCCTACGAGCAGTACTTC
TRBJ2-1 many NA TRBV29-1 CSVRSGIIYEQFF TGCAGCGTCCGGTCCGGTATAATCTATGAGCAGTTCTTC
TRBJ2-3 many TRBD2 TRBV5-1 CASSLQGLAGRDTQYF TGCGCCAGCAGCCTGCAAGGGCTAGCGGGACGAGATACGCAGTATTTT
TRBJ2-3 NA NA TRBV9 CASSVGITDTQYF TGTGCCAGCAGCGTAGGTATCACAGATACGCAGTATTTT
TRBJ2-5 few NA TRBV6-1 CASSAPGQDETQYF TGTGCCAGCAGCGCGCCCGGACAAGACGAGACCCAGTACTTC
TRBJ2-3 few TRBD1 TRBV10-3 CAISNRDSSTDTQYF TGTGCCATCAGTAACCGGGACAGTAGCACAGATACGCAGTATTTT
TRBJ2-1 few TRBD1 TRBV4-1 CASRLNRGYNEQFF TGCGCCAGCAGACTTAACAGGGGGTATAATGAGCAGTTCTTC
TRBJ1-1 NA NA TRBV5-1 CASKREGNGEAFF TGCGCCAGCAAGAGGGAGGGGAACGGCGAAGCTTTCTTT
TRBJ2-1 few NA TRBV10-2 CASSDPARGRWFF TGCGCCAGCAGCGACCCCGCCAGGGGGAGGTGGTTCTTC
TRBJ2-7 many NA TRBV12-3/TRBV12-4 CASSARPTPPYEQYF TGTGCCAGCAGTGCCAGACCAACTCCTCCCTACGAGCAGTACTTC
TRBJ2-2 NA TRBD1 TRBV12-3/TRBV12-4 CASSLSDRGRRELFF TGTGCCAGCAGTCTGTCAGACAGGGGGCGACGGGAGCTGTTTTTT
TRBJ2-7 many NA TRBV12-3/TRBV12-4 CASSPRTTPDEQYF TGTGCCAGCAGCCCCCGGACTACTCCGGACGAGCAGTACTTC
TRBJ1-2 many TRBD1 TRBV6-5 CASSSTTGNYGYTF TGTGCCAGCAGTTCCACGACAGGGAACTATGGCTACACCTTC
TRBJ1-5 NA NA TRBV20-1 CSAKGSGNQPQHF TGCAGTGCCAAGGGTTCAGGCAATCAGCCCCAGCATTTT
TRBJ1-1 many NA TRBV29-1 CSVVGRHTEAFF TGCAGCGTTGTAGGGAGGCACACTGAAGCTTTCTTT
TRBJ2-1 few NA TRBV12-3/TRBV12-4 CASSPYLRAGNEQFF TGTGCCAGCAGCCCCTACCTACGGGCGGGGAATGAGCAGTTCTTC
TRBJ1-1 NA NA TRBV4-2 CASSQSSNLNTEAFF TGTGCCAGCAGCCAATCGAGCAACCTTAACACTGAAGCTTTCTTT
TRBJ2-1 many NA TRBV11-3 CASSSGGEYNEQFF TGTGCCAGCAGCTCAGGAGGGGAATACAATGAGCAGTTCTTC
TRBJ1-5 few NA TRBV29-1 CSGTQGKSNQPQHF TGCAGCGGGACACAGGGTAAGAGCAATCAGCCCCAGCATTTT
TRBJ2-1 many TRBD2 TRBV20-1 CSARRSGSNMLHEQFF TGCAGTGCTCGTCGTAGCGGGAGCAACATGCTACATGAGCAGTTCTTC
TRBJ2-1 few TRBD2 TRBV25-1 CASSDLGLAGAGALNEQFF TGTGCCAGCAGTGACCTTGGACTAGCGGGAGCGGGGGCCTTAAATGAGCAGTTCTTC
TRBJ2-4 NA NA TRBV27 CASSLGAVQYF TGTGCCAGCAGTTTGGGAGCGGTTCAGTACTTC
TRBJ2-1 many NA TRBV20-1 CSARDPSGPINEQFF TGCAGTGCTAGAGATCCCAGCGGACCGATCAATGAGCAGTTCTTC
TRBJ2-7 many TRBD2 TRBV15 CATRSTSGRSEQYF TGTGCCACCAGGTCGACTAGCGGGAGAAGCGAGCAGTACTTC
TRBJ2-5 NA TRBD1 TRBV9 CASSVRGQEEETQYF TGTGCCAGCAGCGTAAGAGGACAGGAGGAAGAGACCCAGTACTTC
TRBJ2-1 many NA TRBV20-1 CSAPKPLGALLYNEQFF TGCAGTGCTCCAAAACCCCTTGGAGCCCTCCTCTACAATGAGCAGTTCTTC
TRBJ2-3 NA NA TRBV4-2 CASSQDPSADTQYF TGTGCCAGCAGCCAAGACCCTAGCGCAGATACGCAGTATTTT
TRBJ2-5 many TRBD2 TRBV10-3 CAISESLAGGPSLETQYF TGTGCCATCAGTGAGTCCCTAGCGGGAGGGCCCTCTCTGGAGACCCAGTACTTC
TRBJ2-1 NA TRBD2 TRBV5-1 CASSLDPGGNYNEQFF TGCGCCAGCAGCTTGGACCCGGGAGGGAACTACAATGAGCAGTTCTTC
TRBJ2-3 NA NA TRBV5-1 CASSFGARTTDTQYF TGCGCCAGCAGCTTTGGGGCTAGAACTACAGATACGCAGTATTTT
TRBJ1-2 NA NA TRBV9 CASSSSGYGYTF TGTGCCAGCAGCTCCAGCGGCTATGGCTACACCTTC